Sequencing of this T cell receptor (beta chain) was carried out in a study of shared clonotypes between healthy human individuals. Whole-study context: Every donor yielded three CD4 naive, three CD4 memory, two CD8 naive and one CD8 memory plate. Study observations and caveats: In having few donors, the study represented limited genetic and exposure-history diversity.

As handled by the study authors: Junction-only sequences without quality scores were provided by ImmunoSEQ, so filtering was different. Data came from immunoSEQ multiplex PCR; TCRdb stores just in-frame clones and leaves some out. V and J calls and clone size come straight from that table; D and trimming were deduced from the DNA. The repertoire has over a million clones, around 78% of them found once; the top ten carry 0.6% to 0.7%. As to this clone: Its target is not known.

The donor population consisted of healthy HIV-negative adults with no recent acute infections or vaccinations. The TCR sequence derives from a man aged 18 to 29 in good health. Some clones in this sample may be carry-over from other donors' samples. Sequenced sample: memory CD4+ T cells from PBMCs. Specified subset: CD45RA-negative fraction.

The CDR3 DNA sequence: TGTGCCAGCAGGAACCTTACCGGGACAGGGCTCTATGGCTACACCTTC. The encoded protein is CASRNLTGTGLYGYTF. The chain has TRBV28 and TRBJ1-2; 9 nucleotides align to TRBD1. CDR1 is MDHEN, CDR2 SYDVKM, per germline. V lost 6 bases and J lost 4; bases outside the gene matches: 12. The CDR3 has 16 residues.